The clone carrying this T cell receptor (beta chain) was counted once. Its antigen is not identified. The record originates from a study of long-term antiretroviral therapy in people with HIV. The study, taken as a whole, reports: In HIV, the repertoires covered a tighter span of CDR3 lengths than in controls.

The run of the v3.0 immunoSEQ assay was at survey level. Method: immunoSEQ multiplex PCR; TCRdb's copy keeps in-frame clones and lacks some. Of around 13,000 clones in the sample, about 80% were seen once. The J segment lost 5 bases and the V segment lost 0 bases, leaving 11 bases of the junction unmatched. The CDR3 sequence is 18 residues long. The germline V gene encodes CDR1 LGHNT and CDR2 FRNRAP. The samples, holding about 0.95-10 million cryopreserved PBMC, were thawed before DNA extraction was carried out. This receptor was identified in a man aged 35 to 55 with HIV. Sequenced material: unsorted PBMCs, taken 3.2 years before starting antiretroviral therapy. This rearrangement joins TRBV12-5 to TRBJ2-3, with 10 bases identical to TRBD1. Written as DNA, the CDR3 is TGTGCTAGTGGTTTGGTACGGGACGGGACAGGGGCCAGAGATACGCAGTATTTT. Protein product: CASGLVRDGTGARDTQYF. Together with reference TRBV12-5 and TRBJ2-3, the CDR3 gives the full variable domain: DARVTQTPRHKVTEMGQEVTMRCQPILGHNTVFWYRQTMMQGLELLAYFRNRAPLDDSGMPKDRFSAEMPDATLATLKIQPSEPRDSAVYFCASGLVRDGTGARDTQYFGPGTRLTVL.